Listed below are T cell receptor beta chains from one sample, sequenced in a study of shared clonotypes between healthy human individuals. Clones were sequenced by immunoSEQ multiplex PCR, and TCRdb holds only the in-frame ones, with some missing. The sample carries around 700,000 clones, about 74% recorded once. Sequencing used memory CD4+ T cells sorted from blood. The receptor source for this set is a woman aged 25 to 39 in good health. CDR3s include the opening cysteine and the closing phenylalanine or tryptophan. D genes are given only for firm matches. A clone size is listed for some rows: how often the clone was seen (once, few, many), or a class if it is expanded.

>TRBJ2-6|TRBD1|TRBV6-1|-
TGTGCCAGCAGTGAAGTCCATGGCAGGGGGCTCGGGGCCAACGTCCTGACTTTC
CASSEVHGRGLGANVLTF
>TRBJ1-2|TRBD1|TRBV7-9|-
TGTGCCAGCAGCTGGGGGGACAGGGTAGGAAATGGCTACACCTTC
CASSWGDRVGNGYTF
>TRBJ1-1|TRBD1|TRBV10-2|-
TGCGCCAGCACTCTGGACAGGGGTGAAGCTTTCTTT
CASTLDRGEAFF
>TRBJ2-2|-|TRBV19|-
TGTGCCAGTAGTACCGTCCTGAACACCGGGGAGCTGTTTTTT
CASSTVLNTGELFF
>TRBJ1-2|-|TRBV5-4|once
TGTGCCAGCGGTATCAGCGCGGGGAAGGGCTACACCTTC
CASGISAGKGYTF
>TRBJ2-4|TRBD1|TRBV29-1|few
TGCAGCGCCCGGAGGGACAGGGGAGGGACGGCCAAAAACATTCAGTACTTC
CSARRDRGGTAKNIQYF
>TRBJ2-7|-|TRBV4-1|once
TGCGCCAGCAGCCAAATTACAGAGTCCGGGGAGCAGTACTTC
CASSQITESGEQYF
>TRBJ1-2|TRBD1|TRBV6-6|-
TGTGCCAGCAGTTACTCCTGGACAGGGGGCGATGGCTACACCTTC
CASSYSWTGGDGYTF
>TRBJ1-5|-|TRBV5-6|few
TGTGCCAGCAGCTTGGACAGGAGACTTAGGGCCCAGCATTTT
CASSLDRRLRAQHF
>TRBJ2-3|-|TRBV13|-
TGTGCCAGCAGCTTAGGTTCGAGTAGTACGCAGTATTTT
CASSLGSSSTQYF
>TRBJ1-1|TRBD1|TRBV7-8|-
TGTGCCAGCAGCTTGTCACAGGGGGCCGGGACTGAAGCTTTCTTT
CASSLSQGAGTEAFF
>TRBJ2-2|TRBD1|TRBV6-6|many
TGTGCCAGCAGTTACTCCAGGGGGAAAGCCGGGGAGCTGTTTTTT
CASSYSRGKAGELFF
>TRBJ2-5|TRBD2|TRBV7-7|-
TGTGCCAGCACCAATGGGGCTAGCGGGAGTCGAGTAGGAGAGACCCAGTACTTC
CASTNGASGSRVGETQYF
>TRBJ2-7|-|TRBV27|few
TGTGCCAGCAGTTCCCTGGGGCGCGCAACCTACGAGCAGTACTTC
CASSSLGRATYEQYF
>TRBJ2-2|-|TRBV21-1|-
TGTGCCAGCAGCAAAGCACCCAATGGGAGGGAAACCGGGGAGCTGTTTTTT
CASSKAPNGRETGELFF
>TRBJ2-5|-|TRBV11-2|-
TGTGCCAGCAGCTTAGTTTGGGGGGCCGAAGAGACCCAGTACTTC
CASSLVWGAEETQYF
>TRBJ2-1|-|TRBV19|-
TGTGCCAGTAGTATAGGTCATGACAATGAGCAGTTCTTC
CASSIGHDNEQFF
>TRBJ2-7|TRBD1|TRBV28|-
TGTGCCACCCTAGCCGAGTTGGGGACAGGCAGATACGAGCAGTACTTC
CATLAELGTGRYEQYF
>TRBJ2-5|TRBD2|TRBV6-1|-
TGTGCCAGCAGTGGTCAACTAGCGGGATCGAAGACCCAGTACTTC
CASSGQLAGSKTQYF
>TRBJ1-2|-|TRBV28|-
TGTGCCAGCAGTCCCCCCGGACAGAGAAACTATGGCTACACCTTC
CASSPPGQRNYGYTF
>TRBJ1-3|-|TRBV4-2|-
TGTGCCAGCAGCCTCGTCCAAGCGGGGAACTCTGGAAACACCATATATTTT
CASSLVQAGNSGNTIYF
>TRBJ1-5|TRBD1|TRBV15|once
TGTGCCACCAGCAAAGGGACAGGGGGAAATAGCAATCAGCCCCAGCATTTT
CATSKGTGGNSNQPQHF
>TRBJ2-1|-|TRBV5-4|-
TGTGCCAGCAGTCCCGAATGGGGGACGGACAATGAGCAGTTCTTC
CASSPEWGTDNEQFF
>TRBJ2-6|-|TRBV14|once
TGTGCCAGCAGCCAACCCAGGGGACGGACTAGGGCCAACGTCCTGACTTTC
CASSQPRGRTRANVLTF
>TRBJ2-1|TRBD1|TRBV29-1|-
TGCAGCGTTCGGGGACAGGGGACCATTGAGCAGTTCTTC
CSVRGQGTIEQFF
>TRBJ2-7|TRBD1|TRBV7-8|-
TGTGCCAGCAGCCTCGACAGGGGGCGGGAGCAGTACTTC
CASSLDRGREQYF
>TRBJ1-1|-|TRBV30|-
TGTGCCTGGAAACTTAACGGGGTGAACACTGAAGCTTTCTTT
CAWKLNGVNTEAFF
>TRBJ2-7|-|TRBV11-2|-
TGTGCCAGCAGCTCTATACGGGACGAGCAGTACTTC
CASSSIRDEQYF
>TRBJ2-2|-|TRBV11-2|-
TGTGCCAGCAGCTCCCTTAACAGGGCTACCGGGGAGCTGTTTTTT
CASSSLNRATGELFF
>TRBJ2-1|-|TRBV28|-
TGTGCCAGCAGTACGATCGATGAGCAGTTCTTC
CASSTIDEQFF
>TRBJ2-7|-|TRBV27|-
TGTGCCAGCAGTTCAGACAGGAGAAGCTCCTACGAGCAGTACTTC
CASSSDRRSSYEQYF
>TRBJ1-4|-|TRBV30|-
TGTGCCTGGAGTGTACCGGGGAACAATGAAAAACTGTTTTTT
CAWSVPGNNEKLFF
>TRBJ1-1|-|TRBV27|-
TGTGCCAGCCGGGGGGGACAAACTGAAGCTTTCTTT
CASRGGQTEAFF
>TRBJ2-5|TRBD2|TRBV7-7|-
TGTGCCAGCAGCACGGGACTAGTGAAAGAGACCCAGTACTTC
CASSTGLVKETQYF
>TRBJ2-7|-|TRBV25-1|-
TGTGCCAGCAGTGATGGAACCTCGACCGAGCAGTACTTC
CASSDGTSTEQYF
>TRBJ2-7|TRBD2|TRBV5-1|once
TGCGCCAGCAGCCGTACCGGGACTAGCGGTAGCTCCTACGAGCAGTACTTC
CASSRTGTSGSSYEQYF
>TRBJ1-2|-|TRBV19|-
TGTGCCAGTAGTATAAGGGGAAACTATGGCTACACCTTC
CASSIRGNYGYTF
>TRBJ1-1|-|TRBV29-1|-
TGCAGCTCAACAGTAGTTTTAGACACTGAAGCTTTCTTT
CSSTVVLDTEAFF
>TRBJ2-3|-|TRBV4-1|-
TGCGCCAGCAGCCAAGCAGGCGGGGAGGATACGCAGTATTTT
CASSQAGGEDTQYF
>TRBJ2-5|-|TRBV4-1|-
TGCGCCAGCAGCCAACCGACCACGGGCGGCCAAGAGACCCAGTACTTC
CASSQPTTGGQETQYF
>TRBJ1-1|TRBD1|TRBV28|-
TGTGCCAGCCCAAAACCGACAGGGCACGGAGTGAACACTGAAGCTTTCTTT
CASPKPTGHGVNTEAFF
>TRBJ2-1|-|TRBV5-1|few
TGCGCCAGCCAACGGGACTCTACCTACAATGAGCAGTTCTTC
CASQRDSTYNEQFF
>TRBJ2-5|-|TRBV6-5|once
TGTGCCAGCAGTTACATGGGCAGTAGAGAGACCCAGTACTTC
CASSYMGSRETQYF